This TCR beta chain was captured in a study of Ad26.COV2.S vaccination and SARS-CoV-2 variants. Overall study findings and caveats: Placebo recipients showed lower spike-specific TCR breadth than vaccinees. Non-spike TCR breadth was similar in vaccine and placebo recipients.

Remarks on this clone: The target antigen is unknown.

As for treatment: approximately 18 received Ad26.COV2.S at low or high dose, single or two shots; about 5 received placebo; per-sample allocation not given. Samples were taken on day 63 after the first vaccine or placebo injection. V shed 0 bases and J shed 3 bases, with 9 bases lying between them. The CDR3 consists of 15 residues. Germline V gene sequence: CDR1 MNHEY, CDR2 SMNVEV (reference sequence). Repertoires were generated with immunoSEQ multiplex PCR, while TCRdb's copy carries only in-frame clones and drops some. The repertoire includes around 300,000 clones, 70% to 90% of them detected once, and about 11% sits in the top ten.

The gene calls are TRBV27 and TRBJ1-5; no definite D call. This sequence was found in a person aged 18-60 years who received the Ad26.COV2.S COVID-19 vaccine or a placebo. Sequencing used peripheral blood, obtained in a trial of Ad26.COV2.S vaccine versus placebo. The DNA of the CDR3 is TGTGCCAGCAGTTTATCCGGCCAGCTCAATCAGCCCCAGCATTTT. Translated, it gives CASSLSGQLNQPQHF.